This T cell receptor (beta chain) was profiled in a study of blood T cell repertoires in COVID-19. The wider study: From the United States, Italy and Spain came samples of acute and convalescent COVID-19. From T cells, B-cell-depleted T cells, or PBMCs came the material, which was cDNA or gDNA.

Study processing details: Nucleated cell number was recorded as an estimate derived from reference gene primer amplification. The repertoire was sequenced with immunoSEQ multiplex PCR; TCRdb's copy has only in-frame clones and lacks some. V and J calls and clone size come straight from that table; D and trimming were deduced from the DNA. Of 90,000 to 120,000 clones listed, roughly 80% are singletons. The clonotype originates from a man between 65 and 79 years old with active or convalescent COVID-19. Material for sequencing was peripheral blood.

CDR3 in amino acids: CASSNGQGRDNEQFF. The CDR3 coding sequence is TGCGCCAGCAGCAACGGACAGGGAAGGGACAATGAGCAGTTCTTC. The J gene is TRBJ2-1, the V gene TRBV5-1, with 8 nucleotides matching TRBD1. Germline CDR1 is SGHRS and CDR2 is YFSETQ. This CDR3 is 15 amino acids long. Unmatched junction bases numbered 8, after V lost 4 bases and J lost 5 bases.